This entry describes one T cell receptor beta chain. The data originate from a study of cytomegalovirus exposure and HLA in healthy donors. Researchers ran the PCR with 60 Vbeta and 13 Jbeta primers. The protocol was immunoSEQ multiplex PCR, while the TCRdb copy is restricted to in-frame clones and leaves out a portion. Among fewer than 250,000 clones listed, 70% to 85% were seen once. The V end was cut by 3 bases, the J end by 1 base, with 6 bases between. Germline loops: CDR1 SGHAT, CDR2 FQNNGV. The CDR3 length is 14 residues. The sequence derives from a girl aged 2-9 years in good health and CMV-seronegative. The specimen sequenced was PBMCs. V gene TRBV11-2 combines with J gene TRBJ2-2, with TRBD2 as a possible D gene (6 bases). The CDR3 nucleotides read TGTGCCAGCAGCTTGGGACTGAACACCGGGGAGCTGTTTTTT. It translates to CASSLGLNTGELFF.